The clone carrying this T cell receptor beta chain was observed at least ten times. What it recognizes is unknown. Germline trimming cut 6 bases from V and 5 bases from J; bases unmatched to any gene: 7. The germline V gene encodes CDR1 SGHAT and CDR2 FQNNGV. This CDR3 has 15 residues. Amplification targeted TCR beta CDR3 regions from RNA transcripts. The TCR CDR3 was amplified in a first-round RT-PCR using the HTBI primer set. TCRdb reprocessed the multiplex PCR reads via MiXCR and lists one record per CDR3 protein. The repertoire holds around 430,000 distinct CDR3 sequences, with 15% as singletons. These data come from a study of T cells in Graves' hyperthyroidism and ophthalmopathy. Study-wide findings and caveats: Among thyroid clonotypes expanded above 0.001, most also appeared in blood.

The receptor was isolated from a woman in her 30s with Graves' hyperthyroidism. The sample taken for sequencing was blood. The chain has TRBV11-2 and TRBJ2-5; 12 bases fit TRBD2. This chain's CDR3 is CASSSTSGRGETQYF. DNA of the CDR3: TGTGCCAGCAGTTCGACTAGCGGGAGAGGGGAGACCCAGTACTTC.